This T cell receptor (beta chain) was observed in a study of CD8+ T cells in alopecia areata. Study-level results: Normal scalp showed lower clonality than lesional scalp, especially alopecia totalis/universalis. TCRs were shared less clearly across patients than in mice, possibly for HLA-related reasons. Scalp sequencing captures resident alphabeta T cells of normal skin too.

As to this clone: Its antigen is undetermined.

Reverse transcribed after extraction, RNA yielded cDNA as the sequencing template. Sequencing was performed with immunoSEQ multiplex PCR; in TCRdb, only in-frame clones are kept and a portion is missing. The sample has roughly 140,000 clones, 62% seen once. The sorting of PBMCs gave CD4+ and CD8+ T cells. The sequenced material came from CD8+ T cells sorted from blood. This TCR was sampled from a human donor in good health.

CDR3 DNA: TGTGCCAGCAGCCCCTACCCCCGGGACACTGAAGCTTTCTTT. This translates into CASSPYPRDTEAFF. This chain uses TRBV11-2 with TRBJ1-1; D is unclear. V was pared by 5 bases and J by 3 bases, with 13 bases between. The CDR3 is 14 amino acids. Germline V lookup: CDR1 SGHAT, CDR2 FQNNGV.